The 5 T cell receptor beta chains below were found in one sample sequenced in a study of T cell repertoires in cytomegalovirus infection. TCRdb analysed the reads with MiXCR anew, one entry per CDR3 protein. Seen here are hundreds of thousands of distinct CDR3 sequences, 25% to 35% observed once, and the top ten hold 15% to 20%. Antigen specificity for these receptors is unknown. Material: cultured PBMCs, obtained from culture after CMV antigen stimulation. The source is a human donor in good health (CMV status not recorded). Some clones in this sample may be carry-over from other donors' samples.

The genes are TRBV5-6 and TRBJ2-7, with unresolved D. Germline loops: CDR1 SGHDT, CDR2 YYEEEE. CDR3 length: 13 residues. Trimming left V 0 bases short and J 8 bases short, with 12 bases between. The CDR3 DNA sequence: TGTGCCAGCAGCTTGGTTGGTGGGGAAAAGCAGTACTTC. Translated: CASSLVGGEKQYF.

The chain couples TRBV7-3 to TRBJ2-1; D perhaps matches TRBD2 (6 bases). This CDR3 region has 15 residues. V was clipped by 5 bases and J by 7 bases, with 18 bases between them. CDR1 and CDR2 from the germline V gene are SGHTA and FQGTGA. The CDR3 region has the DNA TGTGCCAGCAGCCCCTATCACCGGGGGTTGAATGAGCAGTTCTTC. Translating it yields CASSPYHRGLNEQFF.

The chain couples TRBV19 to TRBJ1-1; D is perhaps TRBD1 (5 bases). CDR1 LNHDA and CDR2 SQIVND come from the germline V gene (reference sequence). V was cut by 7 bases and J by 1 base, with 10 bases left in between. The CDR3 is made up of 13 amino acids. The CDR3 DNA reads as TGTGCCAGTAAGGGACGGTCGAACACTGAAGCTTTCTTT. Encoded protein: CASKGRSNTEAFF.

V is TRBV7-2 and J is TRBJ2-7; TRBD1 agrees at 9 bases. CDR3 length: 15 residues. Germline CDR1 reads SGHTA; CDR2 reads FQGNSA. V dropped 0 bases and J dropped 4; count of bases not matched to a gene: 4. Written as DNA, the CDR3 is TGTGCCAGCAGCTTAGCGCGGGGACAGGGTTACGAGCAGTACTTC. It translates to CASSLARGQGYEQYF.

In its sample, this clonotype was seen many times. V is TRBV7-6 and J is TRBJ2-7, with 9 bases matching TRBD1. This CDR3 is 17 amino acids long. Trimming at V came to 5 bases and at J to 7 bases, leaving 18 bases not matched to a gene. Germline V gives CDR1 SGHVS, CDR2 FNYEAQ. The CDR3 sequence is CASSDQRPWTGAREQYF. CDR3 DNA sequence: TGTGCCAGCAGCGACCAAAGACCCTGGACAGGGGCAAGGGAGCAGTACTTC. The complete variable domain, with remaining parts taken from reference TRBV7-6 and TRBJ2-7, reads GAGVSQSPRYKVTKRGQDVALRCDPISGHVSLYWYRQALGQGPEFLTYFNYEAQQDKSGLPNDRFSAERPEGSISTLTIQRTEQRDSAMYRCASSDQRPWTGAREQYFGPGTRLTVT.